The rows below give T cell receptor beta chains drawn from one sample of a study of T cell responses to AZD1222 COVID-19 vaccine. Using immunoSEQ multiplex PCR, the repertoire was profiled, and TCRdb retains in-frame clones only, with some absent. The data hold about 140,000 clones, with roughly 90% observed a single time. The source material was peripheral blood, sampled on day 0 of AZD1222 vaccination. Source of these receptors: an adult in good health. CDR3s include the opening cysteine and the closing phenylalanine or tryptophan.

V gene: TRBV2
CDR3 protein: CASRKASGAYEQYF

V gene: TRBV5-4
CDR3 protein: CASSFSGGARDTQYF

V gene: TRBV5-1
CDR3 protein: CASSEVAGNTGELFF

V gene: TRBV5-5
CDR3 protein: CASSPGTATNEKLFF

V gene: TRBV9
CDR3 protein: CASSVKVGSGRAPTGNEQFF

V gene: TRBV6-5
CDR3 protein: CASSYSTGQGIYEQYF

V gene: TRBV7-6
CDR3 protein: CASSPSMTSTDTQYF

V gene: TRBV5-1
CDR3 protein: CASSGDRANTEAFF

V gene: TRBV12-3/TRBV12-4
CDR3 protein: CASSPTGVPLHF

V gene: TRBV28
CDR3 protein: CASSLAGGNQPQHF

V gene: TRBV6-5
CDR3 protein: CASSTGTHNSPLHF

V gene: TRBV6-5
CDR3 protein: CASSYRGPSSYNEQFF

V gene: TRBV6-6
CDR3 protein: CASSNGQGLGEAFF

V gene: TRBV10-2
CDR3 protein: CASSEGQAYGYTF

V gene: TRBV15
CDR3 protein: CATSRARGEGDEQFF

V gene: TRBV28
CDR3 protein: CASGITPGQGYEKLFF

V gene: TRBV2
CDR3 protein: CASRYPRHQKGPTDTQYF

V gene: TRBV2
CDR3 protein: CASSENTGDYGYTF

V gene: TRBV11-1
CDR3 protein: CASSPRVRSYNEQFF

V gene: TRBV12-2
CDR3 protein: CASRFRHDATGWSNEQFF

V gene: TRBV19
CDR3 protein: CASNAIPPRTGGSNTIYF

V gene: TRBV28
CDR3 protein: CASTLGIISLNEQFF

V gene: TRBV19
CDR3 protein: CASSTRGSGRLLETQYF

V gene: TRBV15
CDR3 protein: CATRKVVDAGELFF

V gene: TRBV5-6
CDR3 protein: CASSLTLGRTRVDEQFF

V gene: TRBV4-1
CDR3 protein: CASSRSDRADYGYTF

V gene: TRBV6-2/TRBV6-3
CDR3 protein: CASSYAQLAGNYEQFF

V gene: TRBV5-1
CDR3 protein: CASSFTGGEFSPGNTIYF